This T cell receptor (beta chain) was obtained from a study of cytomegalovirus exposure and HLA in healthy donors. Broader study findings: The authors listed 150 to 200 TCR beta chains as cytomegalovirus-associated.

As concerns this clone: Its target is unknown.

Profiled with immunoSEQ multiplex PCR; TCRdb holds only in-frame clones, not every one. The profile shows about 110,000 clones, 88% of them singletons. Germline assignment: CDR1 SGHTA and CDR2 FQGTGA. This CDR3 is 13 amino acids long. Trimming cost V 1 base and J 1 base, with 4 bases left between them. The sample was PBMCs. The chain employs TRBV7-3 and TRBJ2-5; D unresolved. The sequence was obtained from a woman aged 18-35 years in good health and CMV-seronegative. The CDR3 protein is CASSLNSQETQYF. The CDR3 nucleotides read TGTGCCAGCAGCTTAAACTCCCAAGAGACCCAGTACTTC.